The 18 T cell receptor beta chains given below trace back to one sample, sequenced in a study of blood T cells in healthy people across ages. Through a sample-barcoded 5' primer and a J-beta primer mix, a second PCR was run for roughly 7 to 11 cycles. TCRdb used MiXCR to reprocess the 5' RACE reads, holding one entry per CDR3 protein. The data show hundreds of thousands of distinct CDR3 sequences, about 21% seen once. The sequenced material came from blood. These TCRs come from a man aged 65 to 85 in good health.

This clonotype was counted a few times. The rearrangement uses TRBV5-1 and TRBJ2-6, with 10 bases aligning to TRBD1. CDR1 is SGHRS and CDR2 is YFSETQ in the germline V gene. Germline trimming cut 3 bases from V and 0 bases from J; bases unmatched to any gene: 9. The CDR3 sequence is 19 residues long. The CDR3 loop reads CASSSVTGGRSSGANVLTF. CDR3 bases: TGCGCCAGCAGCTCAGTGACAGGGGGCAGGAGCTCTGGGGCCAACGTCCTGACTTTC.

This clonotype was found a few times. The chain joins TRBV10-3 to TRBJ1-5; no firm D call. Germline CDR1 reads ENHRY; CDR2 reads SYGVKD. The V end was cut by 0 bases, the J end by 2 bases, with 8 bases between. The CDR3 runs 15 residues. CDR3 DNA sequence: TGTGCCATCAGTGAGTCGAGGCAGGGCAATCAGCCCCAGCATTTT. Translation gives CAISESRQGNQPQHF.

This clonotype has only a few counts. The chain combines TRBV20-1 with TRBJ2-1; 8 positions match TRBD1. The V segment lost 3 bases and the J segment 6 bases; nucleotides outside the gene matches: 13. The CDR3 consists of 16 residues. Germline V CDR1 and CDR2: DFQATT, SNEGSKA (reference sequence). The CDR3 spells CSASARDRGGLNEQFF. The CDR3 DNA reads as TGCAGTGCTAGTGCCCGCGACAGGGGTGGGCTCAATGAGCAGTTCTTC.

This chain connects TRBV6-6 to TRBJ1-6; 7 nucleotides match TRBD1. The CDR3 contains 15 residues. Per the germline V gene, CDR1 is MNHNY and CDR2 is SVGAGI (reference sequence). J lost 8 bases, V lost 2 bases, and 6 bases had no gene match. The CDR3 bases are TGTGCCAGCAGTTACACAGGGGTCGGAGATTCACCCCTCCACTTT. It encodes CASSYTGVGDSPLHF.

The V gene is TRBV20-1, the J gene TRBJ2-7, with unresolved D. V lost 3 bases and J lost 5, with 17 bases in between. CDR1 is DFQATT, CDR2 SNEGSKA, per germline (reference sequence). CDR3 length: 14 amino acids. The CDR3 sequence is CSARDPSALHEQYF. In DNA form, the CDR3 reads TGCAGTGCTAGGGACCCTTCGGCCCTCCACGAGCAGTACTTC.

Turning to this clonotype: One base away lies a much larger clone, so this may be a sequencing read error. The CDR3 region is CASSLYLGRPEAQYF. CDR3 nucleotides: TGTGCCAGCAGCTTATATCTCGGGAGGCCGGAGGCCCAGTACTTC. The chain couples TRBV7-9 to TRBJ2-5; 7 nucleotides align to TRBD2. Germline values: CDR1 SEHNR, CDR2 FQNEAQ (reference sequence). J gave up 9 bases and V 2 bases, and 12 bases lay outside the gene matches. This CDR3 contains 15 residues. The full variable domain, rest sourced from reference TRBV7-9 and TRBJ2-5, is DTGVSQNPRHKITKRGQNVTFRCDPISEHNRLYWYRQTLGQGPEFLTYFQNEAQLEKSRLLSDRFSAERPKGSFSTLEIQRTEQGDSAMYLCASSLYLGRPEAQYFGPGTRLLVL.

This clonotype occurred a few times. The chain recombines TRBV5-1 with TRBJ2-1, with 10 bases that match TRBD1. The CDR3 length is 14 residues. The germline CDR1 and CDR2 sequences are SGHRS and YFSETQ. J was trimmed by 8 bases and V by 0 bases; bases with no gene match: 2. The CDR3 region has the DNA TGCGCCAGCAGCTTGGGGACAGGGGGGGATGAGCAGTTCTTC. This gives the protein CASSLGTGGDEQFF. Combining the CDR3 with reference TRBV5-1 and TRBJ2-1 gives the whole variable domain KAGVTQTPRYLIKTRGQQVTLSCSPISGHRSVSWYQQTPGQGLQFLFEYFSETQRNKGNFPGRFSGRQFSNSRSEMNVSTLELGDSALYLCASSLGTGGDEQFFGPGTRLTVL.

This clonotype has only a few counts. The genes are TRBV5-6 and TRBJ1-2, with a possible D match to TRBD1 (5 bases). CDR3 length equals 14 residues. Trimming pared 1 base from V and 3 bases from J, leaving 10 bases between. From germline, CDR1 is SGHDT and CDR2 YYEEEE. This CDR3 is CASSLYGGDYGYTF. The CDR3 coding sequence is TGTGCCAGCAGCTTGTACGGGGGAGACTATGGCTACACCTTC.

The table lists this clonotype with many counts. The junction departs from the called germline gene at one end, perhaps through a read error. This chain uses TRBV5-1 with TRBJ2-1, with TRBD1 matching 10 bases. CDR3 size: 15 residues. Germline values: CDR1 SGHRS, CDR2 YFSETQ. Here the CDR3 DNA reads TGTGCCAGCAGTACGGGACAGGGGCCCTACAATGAGCAGTTCTTC. It specifies CASSTGQGPYNEQFF.

This chain uses TRBV28 with TRBJ2-7; D is ambiguous. The CDR3 spans 13 residues. Trimming removed 8 bases from V and 0 bases from J, with 11 bases in between. CDR1 is MDHEN, CDR2 SYDVKM, per germline. DNA of the CDR3: TGTGCCAGCCTCGCTGAACCCTCCTACGAGCAGTACTTC. Residues: CASLAEPSYEQYF.

The CDR3 bases are TGTGCCAGCAGCCCCGAAGGTCAAGAGACCCAGTACTTC. This codes for CASSPEGQETQYF. V and J are TRBV7-9 and TRBJ2-5; D uncertain. V was trimmed by 5 bases and J by 2 bases, leaving 9 bases between them. Germline V gene sequence: CDR1 SEHNR, CDR2 FQNEAQ (reference sequence). The CDR3 is 13 amino acids.

This chain uses TRBV10-3 with TRBJ2-7; a weak D match, TRBD1 (6 bases). The V and J ends lost 0 bases and 0 bases respectively, with 15 bases between them. CDR3 length: 17 residues. CDR1 ENHRY and CDR2 SYGVKD come from the germline V gene. CDR3: CAISESGASALSYEQYF. Here the CDR3 DNA reads TGTGCCATCAGTGAGTCGGGGGCATCCGCGCTCTCCTACGAGCAGTACTTC.

The rearrangement links TRBV12-5 to TRBJ2-1; TRBD2 matches at 7 bases. Germline V gene lookup returns CDR1 LGHNT and CDR2 FRNRAP. V was pared by 8 bases and J by 0 bases, with 7 bases of the junction left unmatched. The CDR3 is 15 amino acids. CDR3 residues: CASPGEGSSYNEQFF. CDR3 nucleotide sequence: TGTGCTAGTCCCGGGGAGGGGAGCTCCTACAATGAGCAGTTCTTC.

The chain uses TRBV20-1 and TRBJ2-5, with 7 bases identical to TRBD1. Gene TRBJ2-1 matches the end of the DNA better, so the J call may be wrong. The CDR3 contains 14 residues. Per the germline V gene, CDR1 is DFQATT and CDR2 is SNEGSKA (reference sequence). The CDR3 DNA reads TGCAGTGCTAGGCGTCAGGGGGAAACCAATGAGCAGTTCTTC. Translated, it gives CSARRQGETNEQFF.

V gene TRBV5-1 combines with J gene TRBJ1-1; 7 nucleotides line up with TRBD1. The CDR3 covers 16 residues. CDR1 and CDR2 (germline): SGHRS, YFSETQ. Trimming took 0 bases from V and 6 from J; bases not matched to a gene: 11. CDR3 amino acids: CASSLGAGGAMAEAFF. The CDR3, as DNA: TGCGCCAGCAGCTTGGGGGCAGGGGGGGCGATGGCTGAAGCTTTCTTT.

This clonotype was picked up a small number of times. V usage is TRBV28 and J usage is TRBJ2-1; possible D gene TRBD2, 5 bases. The DNA matches TRBJ2-7 better at its end, which makes the J call doubtful. The CDR3 covers 14 residues. Germline CDR1 reads MDHEN; CDR2 reads SYDVKM. The CDR3 sequence: CASSVADPGYEQYF. In nucleotides, the CDR3 is TGTGCCAGCAGTGTCGCGGATCCGGGATACGAGCAGTACTTC.

The V call is TRBV7-2, the J call TRBJ2-1; possible D gene TRBD1, 6 bases. The assigned J gene may be wrong: the sequence end matches TRBJ2-5 better. The CDR3 runs 16 residues. The V gene's germline CDR1 is SGHTA and CDR2 FQGNSA. In nucleotides, the CDR3 is TGTGCCAGCAGCTTAAGTAGAGGGGGTCAAGGGGAGACCCAGTACTTC. Protein sequence: CASSLSRGGQGETQYF.

Only a few counts were recorded for this clonotype. CDR3 sequence: CASSGQGGEQYF. CDR3 sequence (DNA): TGTGCCAGCAGTGGACAGGGCGGCGAGCAGTACTTC. The rearrangement joins TRBV21-1 to TRBJ2-7; the listed D gene, TRBD1, was not tested against the DNA. TRBV21-1 is listed as a pseudogene. There are 12 residues in the CDR3.